These 18 T cell receptor beta chains share one sample of origin, sequenced in a study of neurological immune-mediated disorders (dated by TCRdb to the late 2010s). The sample's time point label, decoded: longitudinal time-point 3. The method was 5' RACE. This sample was sequenced with an Illumina HiSeq 2500. TCRdb reprocessing: public reads trimmed at Q25 with fastp, clones called with MiXCR, in-frame beta chains kept. Every CDR3 protein is listed once, alongside the most common genes and DNA of its rows. The sample table holds approximately 85,000 distinct CDR3 sequences, of which about 4.5% were seen once. The ten largest clones capture about 5.7% of the sample. Source material: PBMCs. These receptors came from a woman aged 60 to 75 with multiple sclerosis.

This clonotype was seen ten or more times. The CDR3 protein is CSARDAGQALETQYF. CDR3 DNA: TGCAGTGCTAGAGACGCGGGACAGGCTCTTGAGACCCAGTACTTC. The chain is built from TRBV20-1 and TRBJ2-5, with TRBD1 matching 8 bases. Germline values: CDR1 DFQATT, CDR2 SNEGSKA (reference sequence). V was pared by 0 bases and J by 5 bases, with 8 bases of the junction left unmatched. The CDR3 runs 15 residues.

This clonotype was found many times. The chain carries TRBV7-8 and TRBJ2-5; 13 nucleotides line up with TRBD2. Germline V gene data show CDR1 as SGHVS and CDR2 as FQNEAQ. The CDR3 spans 17 residues. V trimming: 5 bases; J trimming: 3 bases; junction bases outside the gene matches: 9. The CDR3 protein is CASSPPRTSGGKETQYF. CDR3 bases: TGTGCCAGCAGCCCCCCGAGGACTAGCGGGGGAAAAGAGACCCAGTACTTC.

This clonotype was detected many times. The chain has TRBV6-6 and TRBJ2-5; 7 nucleotides line up with TRBD1. The germline CDR1 and CDR2 sequences are MNHNY and SVGAGI (reference sequence). V lost 6 bases and J lost 2; bases outside the gene matches: 9. There are 15 residues in the CDR3. CDR3 protein: CASRDEPGQQETQYF. The CDR3 DNA reads as TGTGCCAGCAGGGATGAGCCGGGACAGCAAGAGACCCAGTACTTC.

This clonotype was observed at least ten times. This chain links TRBV28 with TRBJ1-6, with 7 positions matching TRBD1. CDR1 and CDR2 from the germline V gene are MDHEN and SYDVKM. The CDR3 contains 16 residues. The junction had 4 bases not matched to a gene; V was cut back by 5 bases and J by 0 bases. CDR3 sequence (DNA): TGTGCCAGCAGTAAGACAGGGAGCTCCTATAATTCACCCCTCCACTTT. It yields the protein CASSKTGSSYNSPLHF.

Ten or more counts support this clonotype. The chain is built from TRBV1 and TRBJ2-5; the table's D gene call, TRBD2, was not cross checked with the DNA. TRBV1 is flagged as a pseudogene. The length of the CDR3 is 17 residues. Here the CDR3 DNA reads TGCACCAGCAGCCAAGATCAGGGACTAGCGGGGGGGGAGACCCAGTACTTC. This encodes CTSSQDQGLAGGETQYF.

This clonotype was picked up many times. This chain joins TRBV6-5 and TRBJ1-2, with 11 nucleotides matching TRBD1. V trimming: 2 bases; J trimming: 7 bases; junction bases outside the gene matches: 6. This CDR3 spans 15 amino acids. CDR1 is MNHEY, CDR2 SVGAGI, per germline. CDR3 in amino acids: CASSYGQGAGLGYTF. CDR3 sequence (DNA): TGTGCCAGCAGTTACGGACAGGGGGCAGGACTTGGCTACACCTTC.

This clonotype was found many times. The CDR3 DNA follows: TGTGCCAGCAGTCCCGTCACAGATACGCAGTATTTT. As protein: CASSPVTDTQYF. The J gene is TRBJ2-3, the V gene TRBV6-6; no clear D. With 5 bases removed from V and 2 bases from J, the gap between germline ends came to 5 bases. The CDR3 has 12 amino acids. Germline V gene data show CDR1 as MNHNY and CDR2 as SVGAGI (reference sequence).

In its sample, this clonotype was seen many times. The CDR3 region has the DNA TGTGCCAGCAGCTTAGCATCCGGGACTGGGAACACTGAAGCTTTCTTT. Its protein is CASSLASGTGNTEAFF. V usage is TRBV7-9 and J usage is TRBJ1-1; D might be TRBD1 (5 bases). The CDR3 spans 16 residues. Germline V gives CDR1 SEHNR, CDR2 FQNEAQ (reference sequence). Deletions cut 0 bases from V and 1 base from J, with 12 bases between.

This clonotype was observed at least ten times. The V and J genes are TRBV5-6 and TRBJ2-5; 7 nucleotides line up with TRBD1. CDR3 length: 15 amino acids. CDR1 and CDR2 (germline): SGHDT, YYEEEE. The junction had 8 bases not matched to a gene; V was cut back by 1 base and J by 5 bases. The CDR3 reads CASSLRQGLMETQYF. In DNA, the CDR3 is TGTGCCAGCAGCTTGAGACAGGGTTTAATGGAGACCCAGTACTTC.

This clonotype was seen many times. The CDR3 DNA sequence: TGTGCCAGCAGCTTGGGGGCGTCTAATGAGCAGTTCTTC. Protein sequence: CASSLGASNEQFF. The chain carries TRBV5-6 and TRBJ2-1; D unresolved. The V end lost 0 bases, the J end lost 7 bases, and 8 bases lay between the germline ends. Germline assignment: CDR1 SGHDT and CDR2 YYEEEE. This CDR3 region has 13 residues.

This clonotype came up many times. The chain has TRBV5-1 and TRBJ2-1; D unresolved. The CDR3 loop spans 15 amino acids. V lost 0 bases, J lost 2 bases, and 9 bases lay in between. Germline V gene sequence: CDR1 SGHRS, CDR2 YFSETQ. CDR3 nucleotides: TGCGCCAGCAGCTTGGCGGCTAGGGCCTACAATGAGCAGTTCTTC. Translating it yields CASSLAARAYNEQFF.

This clonotype was counted at least ten times. V usage is TRBV7-8 and J usage is TRBJ2-2; possible D gene TRBD1, 6 bases. V lost 7 bases, J lost 1 base, and 16 bases lay in between. The germline V gene has CDR1 SGHVS and CDR2 FQNEAQ. The CDR3 loop spans 16 amino acids. The CDR3 DNA reads TGTGCCAGCACCCTGTCCCGGGACAAGAACACCGGGGAGCTGTTTTTT. This translates into CASTLSRDKNTGELFF. The whole variable domain, filled in from reference TRBV7-8 and TRBJ2-2, reads GAGVSQSPRYKVAKRGQDVALRCDPISGHVSLFWYQQALGQGPEFLTYFQNEAQLDKSGLPSDRFFAERPEGSVSTLKIQRTQQEDSAVYLCASTLSRDKNTGELFFGEGSRLTVL.

The sample holds many counts of this clonotype. The genes are TRBV24-1 and TRBJ1-5; 8 positions match TRBD1. Germline loops: CDR1 KGHDR, CDR2 SFDVKD. There are 13 residues in the CDR3. Losses at the gene ends were 9 bases for V and 3 bases for J; bases not matched to a gene: 3. The CDR3 DNA sequence: TGTGCCACCTCGGACAGGGACAATCAGCCCCAGCATTTT. Its protein is CATSDRDNQPQHF.

This clonotype was counted at least ten times. V usage is TRBV7-8 and J usage is TRBJ1-1, with unresolved D. The germline CDR1 and CDR2 sequences are SGHVS and FQNEAQ. V lost 0 bases, J lost 1 base, and 6 bases lay in between. The CDR3 loop spans 14 amino acids. This CDR3 is CASSLAETNTEAFF. The CDR3 DNA is TGTGCCAGCAGCTTAGCAGAGACGAACACTGAAGCTTTCTTT.

This clonotype was found many times. The chain recombines TRBV20-1 with TRBJ1-1; possible D gene TRBD1, 6 bases. Trimming stripped 0 bases from V and 3 bases from J, with 14 bases between. There are 15 residues in the CDR3. In germline, CDR1 is DFQATT, CDR2 SNEGSKA (reference sequence). For the CDR3, the DNA is TGCAGTGCTAGAGATGATAGGGGGGGAGACACTGAAGCTTTCTTT. Translation gives CSARDDRGGDTEAFF.

This clonotype appeared many times. V gene TRBV12-3 or TRBV12-4 combines with J gene TRBJ2-2, with unresolved D. There are 13 residues in the CDR3. Trimming pared 3 bases from V and 6 bases from J, leaving 8 bases between. The CDR3, as DNA: TGTGCCAGCAGTTTTGGGCATCCCGGGGAGCTGTTTTTT. It encodes CASSFGHPGELFF.

This clonotype was seen at least ten times. The chain recombines TRBV2 with TRBJ2-5; D call uncertain. Germline-derived CDR1 and CDR2 are SNHLY and FYNNEI. The CDR3 spans 15 residues. V lost 3 bases and J lost 0, with 11 bases in between. CDR3 nucleotides: TGTGCCAGCAGTGAGAGGCTTGGGGACCAAGAGACCCAGTACTTC. It translates to CASSERLGDQETQYF.

This clonotype was detected ten times or more. V gene TRBV15 combines with J gene TRBJ2-1; 7 bases are shared with TRBD2. V lost 1 base to trimming and J lost 5 bases; unmatched junction nucleotides: 2. Germline V lookup: CDR1 LNHNV, CDR2 YYDKDF (reference sequence). This CDR3 has 14 amino acids. The DNA for the CDR3 is TGTGCCACCAGCAGAGGGACTAGGCACAATGAGCAGTTCTTC. It translates to CATSRGTRHNEQFF.